The 21 T cell receptor beta chains given below trace back to one sample, sequenced in a study of blood T cell repertoires in COVID-19. The data were produced by immunoSEQ multiplex PCR, yet TCRdb's version contains in-frame clones alone and is incomplete. The data hold approximately 190,000 clones, with around 84% observed a single time. The sequenced material came from peripheral blood. Source of these receptors: a man under 40 with active or convalescent COVID-19.

The V and J genes are TRBV27 and TRBJ1-1; D is uncertain. V shed 3 bases and J shed 1 base, with 6 bases lying between them. The germline V gene has CDR1 MNHEY and CDR2 SMNVEV (reference sequence). This CDR3 contains 13 residues. CDR3 coding DNA: TGTGCCAGCAGTTTCTGGCAGAACACTGAAGCTTTCTTT. Translating gives CASSFWQNTEAFF.

V gene TRBV4-3 combines with J gene TRBJ1-4; D uncertain. V lost 0 bases and J lost 5, with 13 bases in between. The germline V gene has CDR1 LGHNA and CDR2 YSLEER. This CDR3 has 16 amino acids. The CDR3 spells CASSQDDRGLNEKLFF. The CDR3 DNA reads as TGCGCCAGCAGCCAAGATGACCGGGGTTTAAATGAAAAACTGTTTTTT.

The chain is built from TRBV12-3 or TRBV12-4 and TRBJ1-4, with a tentative D call TRBD1 (6 bases). The ends were cut back, 6 bases at V and 7 bases at J, with 12 bases in the middle. CDR3 size: 13 residues. The CDR3 region is CASRRGGGEKLFF. Here the CDR3 DNA reads TGTGCCAGCAGAAGGGGGGGAGGTGAAAAACTGTTTTTT.

There are many counts of this clone. The chain carries TRBV5-5 and TRBJ1-2; perhaps TRBD1 as D (5 bases). Deletions cut 4 bases from V and 8 bases from J, with 18 bases between. Per the germline V gene, CDR1 is SGHKS and CDR2 is YYEKEE (reference sequence). This CDR3 has 14 residues. Written as DNA, the CDR3 is TGTGCCAGCAGCCTGGGGACTCCTCCGGGAGGCTACACCTTC. This codes for CASSLGTPPGGYTF.

This chain connects TRBV19 to TRBJ2-7, with D possibly TRBD2 on 5 matching bases. V lost 5 bases to trimming and J lost 5 bases, with 13 bases between them. CDR1 is LNHDA and CDR2 is SQIVND in the germline V gene (reference sequence). The CDR3 totals 13 residues. CDR3 sequence reads: CASSLSHSDEQYV. The CDR3 DNA follows: TGTGCCAGTAGTCTGTCCCATAGCGACGAGCAGTACGTC.

The chain couples TRBV5-1 to TRBJ2-1, with D possibly being TRBD1 (6 bases). The V end was cut by 7 bases, the J end by 7 bases, with 21 bases between. CDR1 is SGHRS, CDR2 YFSETQ, per germline. There are 15 residues in the CDR3. The CDR3 protein is CASLGQFSSKNEQFF. The CDR3 region has the DNA TGCGCCAGCCTTGGACAGTTCTCCTCAAAGAATGAGCAGTTCTTC. Together with reference TRBV5-1 and TRBJ2-1, the CDR3 gives the full variable domain: KAGVTQTPRYLIKTRGQQVTLSCSPISGHRSVSWYQQTPGQGLQFLFEYFSETQRNKGNFPGRFSGRQFSNSRSEMNVSTLELGDSALYLCASLGQFSSKNEQFFGPGTRLTVL.

This clone came up many times. The chain links TRBV18 to TRBJ2-7; possible D gene TRBD1, 5 bases. The CDR3 consists of 14 residues. Germline V gene lookup returns CDR1 KGHSH and CDR2 LQKENI. V was clipped by 5 bases and J by 5 bases, with 16 bases between them. The CDR3 spells CASSYSGSGHEQYF. The CDR3, as DNA: TGTGCCAGCTCATATTCAGGGTCTGGCCACGAGCAGTACTTC.

V gene TRBV11-3 combines with J gene TRBJ2-4; D remains unclear. Germline V gene sequence: CDR1 SGHNT, CDR2 YENEEA. The CDR3 length is 15 residues. The V gene lost 4 bases and the J gene lost 3 bases, with 13 bases spanning the gap. The CDR3 sequence is CASSYTSRGKNIQYF. CDR3 bases: TGTGCCAGCAGCTACACGTCCCGAGGCAAAAACATTCAGTACTTC.

This chain uses TRBV3-1 (or the pseudogene TRBV3-2) with TRBJ2-7, with 10 positions matching TRBD2. V shed 0 bases and J 0 bases; nucleotides not matched to a gene: 2. This CDR3 has 16 amino acids. Germline V gene lookup returns CDR1 LGHDT and CDR2 YNNKEL (reference sequence). The CDR3 sequence: CASSQDQRGGSYEQYV. CDR3 nucleotides: TGTGCCAGCAGCCAAGATCAGCGGGGGGGCTCCTACGAGCAGTACGTC.

J is TRBJ2-1 and V is TRBV7-2; TRBD2 matches at 8 bases. The CDR3 consists of 15 residues. Trimming cost V 5 bases and J 5 bases; bases outside gene matches: 8. Germline lookup yields CDR1 SGHTA and CDR2 FQGNSA. The CDR3 sequence is CASSEASGGHNEQFF. The CDR3 bases are TGTGCCAGCAGCGAAGCCAGCGGGGGACACAATGAGCAGTTCTTC.

This chain joins TRBV28 and TRBJ2-1; the match to TRBD2 covers 8 bases. The germline V gene has CDR1 MDHEN and CDR2 SYDVKM. The CDR3 length is 15 residues. With 3 bases clipped from V and 4 bases from J, the junction kept 5 bases outside the gene matches. The CDR3 protein is CASSLPAGEYNEQFF. Here the CDR3 DNA reads TGTGCCAGCAGTTTGCCAGCGGGGGAATACAATGAGCAGTTCTTC. The full variable domain, with the rest looked up from reference TRBV28 and TRBJ2-1, is DVKVTQSSRYLVKRTGEKVFLECVQDMDHENMFWYRQDPGLGLRLIYFSYDVKMKEKGDIPEGYSVSREKKERFSLILESASTNQTSMYLCASSLPAGEYNEQFFGPGTRLTVL.

This chain links TRBV19 with TRBJ2-7; TRBD1 agrees at 9 bases. Germline CDR1 LNHDA, CDR2 SQIVND (reference sequence). Germline trimming cut 5 bases from V and 3 bases from J; bases unmatched to any gene: 5. The CDR3 runs 14 residues. CDR3 region: CASSPRDRVYEQYF. DNA for the CDR3: TGTGCCAGTAGTCCCCGGGACAGGGTCTACGAGCAGTACTTC. Complete variable domain (other parts from reference TRBV19 and TRBJ2-7): DGGITQSPKYLFRKEGQNVTLSCEQNLNHDAMYWYRQDPGQGLRLIYYSQIVNDFQKGDIAEGYSVSREKKESFPLTVTSAQKNPTAFYLCASSPRDRVYEQYFGPGTRLTVT.

The sample holds a few counts of this clone. This CDR3 is also generated by other DNA sequences in the sample. The chain links TRBV27 to TRBJ2-7, with D perhaps TRBD2 (6 bases). With 3 bases removed from V and 6 bases from J, the gap between germline ends came to 9 bases. The CDR3 is 12 residues long. Germline values: CDR1 MNHEY, CDR2 SMNVEV (reference sequence). The CDR3 is CASSLSGLEQYF. CDR3 coding DNA: TGTGCCAGCAGTTTGAGCGGGCTCGAGCAGTACTTC.

The genes are TRBV29-1 and TRBJ2-7; D is possibly TRBD2 (6 bases). Looked up from germline, CDR1 is SQVTM and CDR2 is ANQGSEA. CDR3 size: 15 residues. Trimming cost V 3 bases and J 2 bases, with 17 bases left between them. The CDR3 nucleotides read TGCAGCGTTGACGGTGCGGGACTGGGAACCTACGAGCAGTACTTC. Its translation: CSVDGAGLGTYEQYF.

V and J are TRBV19 and TRBJ2-4, with D possibly being TRBD1 (6 bases). The V gene lost 5 bases and the J gene lost 1 base, with 12 bases spanning the gap. The CDR3 contains 15 residues. Germline V gives CDR1 LNHDA, CDR2 SQIVND (reference sequence). The CDR3 DNA follows: TGTGCCAGTAGTGGTACAGGGCCGGCCAAAAACATTCAGTACTTC. As protein: CASSGTGPAKNIQYF.

This clone was picked up one time. This chain links TRBV15 with TRBJ1-3; D is unclear. This CDR3 comprises 14 residues. Trimming removed 0 bases from V and 8 bases from J, with 11 bases in between. CDR1 LNHNV and CDR2 YYDKDF come from the germline V gene (reference sequence). CDR3 protein: CATSRDGGADTIYF. The CDR3 DNA sequence: TGTGCCACCAGCAGAGATGGAGGTGCTGACACCATATATTTT.

This chain uses TRBV28 with TRBJ1-1; D is possibly TRBD1 (6 bases). V was shortened by 4 bases and J by 4 bases, with 13 bases between the two germline ends. Per germline, CDR1 MDHEN and CDR2 SYDVKM. This CDR3 is built from 14 residues. The CDR3 nucleotides read TGTGCCAGCAGTTGGGGGGGCTATGGCACTGAAGCTTTCTTT. It translates to CASSWGGYGTEAFF.

J is TRBJ2-3 and V is TRBV19, with TRBD2 matching over 7 bases. The length of the CDR3 is 14 residues. V lost 8 bases, J lost 0 bases, and 5 bases stayed unmatched. Per the germline V gene, CDR1 is LNHDA and CDR2 is SQIVND (reference sequence). The CDR3 spells CASYSRGSTDTQYF. As DNA, the CDR3 is TGTGCCAGTTACTCGCGGGGGAGCACAGATACGCAGTATTTT.

The J gene is TRBJ1-6, the V gene TRBV19; weak D call: TRBD1 (6 bases). Between the trimmed V and J ends, which lost 3 bases and 10 bases, there was a span of 13 bases. The germline gives CDR1 LNHDA, CDR2 SQIVND (reference sequence). This CDR3 region has 14 residues. CDR3 DNA sequence: TGTGCCAGTAGTATTCAGGGGACGGGGTCACCCCTCCACTTT. Encoded protein: CASSIQGTGSPLHF.

This chain uses TRBV11-1 with TRBJ2-3, with TRBD2 matching over 9 bases. Germline assignment: CDR1 SGHAT and CDR2 FQDESV (reference sequence). V was clipped by 1 base and J by 1 base; unmatched bases: 3. The CDR3 covers 16 residues. CDR3 DNA: TGTGCCAGCAGCTTAGAGAGGACTAGCGGCACAGATACGCAGTATTTT. Residues: CASSLERTSGTDTQYF.

The rearrangement joins TRBV25-1 to TRBJ1-2; TRBD1 aligns across 8 bases. The V gene's germline CDR1 is MGHDK and CDR2 SYGVNS. The CDR3 runs to 16 residues. V was pared by 4 bases and J by 4 bases, with 11 bases of the junction left unmatched. The CDR3 loop is CASSAPGQDHLYGYTF. Written as DNA, the CDR3 is TGTGCCAGCAGTGCCCCGGGACAGGATCACCTCTATGGCTACACCTTC.